This TCR beta chain was observed in a study of patients and donors after allogeneic stem cell transplantation. Looked up from germline, CDR1 is DFQATT and CDR2 is SNEGSKA (reference sequence). CDR3 length: 16 amino acids. The V end lost 0 bases, the J end lost 1 base, and 12 bases lay between the germline ends. TCRdb itself ran the RT-PCR reads through MiXCR, one entry per CDR3 protein. The data hold more than 850,000 distinct CDR3 sequences, with 18% observed a single time. The clonotype comes from a human donor who was either an allogeneic HSCT recipient or a stem cell or donor lymphocyte infusion donor (not recorded which). It is not recorded whose cells these are; they may come from a transplant donor. Specimen: blood, either unsorted or a sorted T cell fraction (not recorded which). The J gene is TRBJ2-2, the V gene TRBV20-1; D may match TRBD1 or TRBD2 (5 bases each). In DNA, the CDR3 is TGCAGTGCTAGAGATGGGGCGGGTCGGAACACCGGGGAGCTGTTTTTT. As protein: CSARDGAGRNTGELFF.